The text below deals with one T cell receptor beta chain. Its antigen is currently unknown. The data were taken from a study of radiotherapy plus CTLA-4 blockade in lung cancer. About the research overall: Objective responses were seen in under 20% of patients, disease control in 31%. Study outcomes and limitations: Alongside interferon-beta, early blood T cell clone dynamics were reportedly the best predictor of response.

Clones were read by immunoSEQ multiplex PCR, and TCRdb kept only the in-frame ones, dropping some. The table has about 97,000 clones, approximately 74% seen once; the top ten hold roughly 2.8%. This CDR3 is built from 15 residues. Trimming pared 1 base from V and 2 bases from J, leaving 12 bases between. Germline CDR1 reads LNHDA; CDR2 reads SQIVND (reference sequence). V gene TRBV19 combines with J gene TRBJ2-7, with D unclear. This TCR was recovered from a human donor with non-small cell lung cancer who had a partial response to radiotherapy plus ipilimumab. Some clones in this sample may be carry-over from other donors' samples. The sample in question was peripheral blood, obtained from a patient treated with radiotherapy plus ipilimumab. The CDR3 region is CASSIGPASAYEQYF. CDR3 bases: TGTGCCAGTAGTATAGGTCCTGCCAGCGCCTACGAGCAGTACTTC. The variable domain in full, completed from reference TRBV19 and TRBJ2-7, reads DGGITQSPKYLFRKEGQNVTLSCEQNLNHDAMYWYRQDPGQGLRLIYYSQIVNDFQKGDIAEGYSVSREKKESFPLTVTSAQKNPTAFYLCASSIGPASAYEQYFGPGTRLTVT.